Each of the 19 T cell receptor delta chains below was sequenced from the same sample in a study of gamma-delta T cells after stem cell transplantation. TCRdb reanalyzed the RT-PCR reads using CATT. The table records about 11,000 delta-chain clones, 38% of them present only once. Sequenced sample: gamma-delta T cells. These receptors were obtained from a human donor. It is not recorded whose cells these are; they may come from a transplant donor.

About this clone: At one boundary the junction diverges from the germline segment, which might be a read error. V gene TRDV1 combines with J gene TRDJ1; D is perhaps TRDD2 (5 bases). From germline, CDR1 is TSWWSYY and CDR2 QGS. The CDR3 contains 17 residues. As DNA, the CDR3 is TGTGCTCTTGGGGAACCCCCTTTCCTCTCGTACACCGATAAACACATCTTT. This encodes CALGEPPFLSYTDKHIF.

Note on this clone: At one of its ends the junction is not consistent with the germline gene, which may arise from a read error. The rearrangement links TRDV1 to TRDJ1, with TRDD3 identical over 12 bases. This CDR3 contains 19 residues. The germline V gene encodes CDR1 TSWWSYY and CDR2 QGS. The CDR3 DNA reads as TGTGCTATTGGGGTAAGCATACTCCGTACTGGGGGATACACCGATAAGCTCATCTTT. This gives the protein CAIGVSILRTGGYTDKLIF.

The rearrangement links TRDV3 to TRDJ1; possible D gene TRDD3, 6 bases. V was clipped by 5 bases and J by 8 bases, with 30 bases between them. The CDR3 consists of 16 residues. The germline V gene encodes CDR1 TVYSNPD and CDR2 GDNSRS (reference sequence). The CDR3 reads CASSTYTFLGCRKLIF. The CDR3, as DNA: TGTGCCAGCTCGACGTACACGTTTCTGGGGTGCAGAAAACTCATCTTT.

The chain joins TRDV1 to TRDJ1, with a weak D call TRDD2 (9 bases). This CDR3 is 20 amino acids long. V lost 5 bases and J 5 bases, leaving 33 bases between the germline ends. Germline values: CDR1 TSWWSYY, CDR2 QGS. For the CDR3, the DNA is TGTGCTCTTGGGAAAACCCCTTTCCTTCCTACCTGGGGGACAAATGATAAACTCATCTTT. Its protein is CALGKTPFLPTWGTNDKLIF.

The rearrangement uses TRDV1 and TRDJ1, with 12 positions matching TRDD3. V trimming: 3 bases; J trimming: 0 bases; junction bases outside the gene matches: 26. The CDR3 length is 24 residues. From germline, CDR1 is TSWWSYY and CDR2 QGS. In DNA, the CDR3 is TGTGCTCTTGGGGATCGCTTTATTCCCCTCTGGACTGGGGGATACTTTCTGTACACCGATAAACTCATCTTT. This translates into CALGDRFIPLWTGGYFLYTDKLIF.

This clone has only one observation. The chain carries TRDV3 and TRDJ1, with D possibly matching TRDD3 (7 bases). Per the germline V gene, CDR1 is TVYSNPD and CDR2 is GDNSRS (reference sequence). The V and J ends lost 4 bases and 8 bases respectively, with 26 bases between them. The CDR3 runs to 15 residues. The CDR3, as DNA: TGTGCCTCCCTACGTCCTACTGGATACGCAAGAAAACTCATCTTT. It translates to CASLRPTGYARKLIF.

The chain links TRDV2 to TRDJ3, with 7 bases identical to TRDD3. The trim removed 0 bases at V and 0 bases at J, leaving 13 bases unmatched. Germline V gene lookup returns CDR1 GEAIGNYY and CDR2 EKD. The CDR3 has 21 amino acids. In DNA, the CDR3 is TGTGCCTGTGACACCGTGGCTGGGGGTCATCGGATCTCCTGGGACACCCGACAGATGTTTTTC. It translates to CACDTVAGGHRISWDTRQMFF.

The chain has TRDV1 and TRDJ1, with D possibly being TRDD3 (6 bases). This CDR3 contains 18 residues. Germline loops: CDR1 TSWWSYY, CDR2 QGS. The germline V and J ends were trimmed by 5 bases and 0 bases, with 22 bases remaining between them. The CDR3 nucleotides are TGTGCTCTTGGGACCGATTTAGGGGGGGGACCGTACACCGATAAACTCATCTTT. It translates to CALGTDLGGGPYTDKLIF.

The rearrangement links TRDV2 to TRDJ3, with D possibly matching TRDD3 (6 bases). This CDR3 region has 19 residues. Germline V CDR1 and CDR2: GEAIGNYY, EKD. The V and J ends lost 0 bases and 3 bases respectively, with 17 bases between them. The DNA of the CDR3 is TGTGCCTGTGACACCGGGTGGTACTGGGACCGCTGGGACACCCGACAGATGTTTTTC. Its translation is CACDTGWYWDRWDTRQMFF.

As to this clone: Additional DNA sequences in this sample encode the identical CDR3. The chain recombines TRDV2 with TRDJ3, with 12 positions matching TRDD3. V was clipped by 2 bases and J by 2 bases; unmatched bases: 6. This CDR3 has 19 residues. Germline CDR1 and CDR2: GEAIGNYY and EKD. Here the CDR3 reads CACDIVLGDTAWDTRQMFF. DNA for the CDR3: TGTGCCTGTGACATCGTACTGGGGGATACAGCCTGGGACACCCGACAGATGTTTTTC.

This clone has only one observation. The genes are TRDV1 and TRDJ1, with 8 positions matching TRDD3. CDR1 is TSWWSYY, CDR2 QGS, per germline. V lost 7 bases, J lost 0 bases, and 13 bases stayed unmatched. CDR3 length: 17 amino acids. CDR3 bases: TGTGCTCTTGTGACCTCTTGGCGACTGGGGGACACCGATAAACTCATCTTT. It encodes CALVTSWRLGDTDKLIF.

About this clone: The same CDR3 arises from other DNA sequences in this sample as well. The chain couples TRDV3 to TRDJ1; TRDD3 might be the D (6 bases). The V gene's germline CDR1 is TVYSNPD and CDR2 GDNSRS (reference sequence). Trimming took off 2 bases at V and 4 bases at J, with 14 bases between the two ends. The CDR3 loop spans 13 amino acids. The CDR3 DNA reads TGTGCCTTTCCTATCCTCTGGGGCGATAAACTCATCTTT. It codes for CAFPILWGDKLIF. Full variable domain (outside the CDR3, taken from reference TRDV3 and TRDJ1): CDKVTQSSPDQTVASGSEVVLLCTYDTVYSNPDLFWYRIRPDYSFQFVFYGDNSRSEGADFTQGRFSVKHILTQKAFHLVISPVRTEDSATYYCAFPILWGDKLIFGKGTRVTVEP.

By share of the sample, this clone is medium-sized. CDR3 in DNA: TGTGCAGCGCTCCGGGCTCCTCTGGTCGGGACCGATAAACTCATCTTT. Translated: CAALRAPLVGTDKLIF. The genes are TRAV29/DV5 and TRDJ1; D unresolved. CDR1 is NSMFDY, CDR2 ISSIKDK, per germline. Trimming shortened V by 5 bases and J by 2 bases, and 22 bases separated the two germline ends. The CDR3 spans 16 residues. Full variable domain (remainder filled in from reference TRAV29/DV5 and TRDJ1): DQQVKQNSPSLSVQEGRISILNCDYTNSMFDYFLWYKKYPAEGPTFLISISSIKDKNEDGRFTVFLNKSAKHLSLHIVPSQPGDSAVYFCAALRAPLVGTDKLIFGKGTRVTVEP.

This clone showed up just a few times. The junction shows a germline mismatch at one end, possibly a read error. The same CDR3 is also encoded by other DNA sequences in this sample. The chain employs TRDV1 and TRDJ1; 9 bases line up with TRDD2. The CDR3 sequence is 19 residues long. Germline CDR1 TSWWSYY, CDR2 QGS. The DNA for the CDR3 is TGTGCTCTTGGAAGGCCCCTTCCTACGTGGGGGAAGTACACCGATAAACTCATCTTC. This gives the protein CALGRPLPTWGKYTDKLIF.

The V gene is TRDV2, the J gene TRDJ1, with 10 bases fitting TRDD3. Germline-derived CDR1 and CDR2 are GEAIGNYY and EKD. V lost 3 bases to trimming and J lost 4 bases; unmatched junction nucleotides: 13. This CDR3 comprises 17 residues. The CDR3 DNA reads TGTGCCTGTGACCCAGCCTGGGGGATAGGGGGCATCGATAAACTCATCTTT. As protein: CACDPAWGIGGIDKLIF.

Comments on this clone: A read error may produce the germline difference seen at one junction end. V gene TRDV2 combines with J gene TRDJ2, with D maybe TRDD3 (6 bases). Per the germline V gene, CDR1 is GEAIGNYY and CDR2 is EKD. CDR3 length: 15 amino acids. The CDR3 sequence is CACRRGDTQTAKLFF. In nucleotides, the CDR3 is TGTGCCTGTAGGCGGGGGGACACCCAGACAGCAAAACTCTTCTTT.

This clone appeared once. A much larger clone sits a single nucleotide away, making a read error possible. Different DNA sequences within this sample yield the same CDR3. The CDR3 sequence: CAAPVLGDTRALTLTAQLFF. The CDR3 DNA reads TGTGCCGCACCCGTACTGGGGGATACACGGGCCCTTACTTTGACAGCACAACTCTTCTTT. This chain connects TRAV29/DV5 to TRDJ2; 12 bases map to TRDD3. The CDR3 contains 20 residues. Germline lookup yields CDR1 NSMFDY and CDR2 ISSIKDK.

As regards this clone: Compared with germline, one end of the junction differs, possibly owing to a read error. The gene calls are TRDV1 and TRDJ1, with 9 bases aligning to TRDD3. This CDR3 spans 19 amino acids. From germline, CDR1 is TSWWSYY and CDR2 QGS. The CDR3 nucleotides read TGTGCTATTGGGCACGGTAGGGGATACGCGGTCCTACCTGCGGATAAACTCATCTTT. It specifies CAIGHGRGYAVLPADKLIF.

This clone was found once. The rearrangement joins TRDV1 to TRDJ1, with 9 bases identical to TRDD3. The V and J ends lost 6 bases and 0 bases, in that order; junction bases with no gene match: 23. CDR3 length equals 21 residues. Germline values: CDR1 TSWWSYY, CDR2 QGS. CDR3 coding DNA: TGTGCTCTTGGCGACACGCCAGGCATTCCTACCTGGGGGATGCACACCGATAAACTCATCTTT. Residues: CALGDTPGIPTWGMHTDKLIF.